This TCR beta chain appears in the sequencing data of a study of T cells in localized non-small cell lung cancer. Measured with immunoSEQ multiplex PCR; TCRdb has only the in-frame clones, and not every one. The sample comprises 20,000 to 25,000 clones, approximately 84% of which are singletons, and approximately 5% rests with the top ten. CDR3 size: 13 residues. The V segment lost 6 bases and the J segment 7 bases; nucleotides outside the gene matches: 8. Germline CDR1 reads MNHEY; CDR2 reads SMNVEV (reference sequence). The receptor was derived from a man aged 35 to 69 with stage II lung adenocarcinoma. Sequenced material: PBMCs, taken before any cancer treatment. The chain has TRBV27 and TRBJ2-7, with TRBD2 matching over 8 bases. CDR3 residues: CASSPGLAWEQYF. The CDR3 nucleotides read TGTGCCAGCAGCCCAGGACTAGCATGGGAGCAGTACTTC.